The following is a T cell receptor beta chain sequence with its context. This record belongs to a study of blood T cell repertoires in COVID-19. About the research overall: The cDNA or gDNA used as material had been derived from T cells, B-cell-depleted T cells, or PBMCs.

Per the original methods: Reference gene primer amplification in the assay estimated nucleated cell counts. The assay was immunoSEQ multiplex PCR, and TCRdb's table has in-frame clones only and misses some. V and J calls and clone size come straight from that table; D and trimming were deduced from the DNA. The repertoire consists of 95,000 to 150,000 clones, with about 85% occurring once and the leading ten covering more than 20%. The CDR3 has 15 amino acids. The V and J ends lost 3 bases and 1 base respectively, with 12 bases between them. CDR1 SGHDN and CDR2 FVKESK come from the germline V gene. What was sequenced was peripheral blood. This chain uses TRBV14 with TRBJ1-1; no reliable D call. The TCR was taken from an elderly woman with acute or convalescent COVID-19. The CDR3 region is CASSHNHGKNTEAFF. CDR3 nucleotides: TGTGCCAGCAGCCACAACCACGGGAAGAACACTGAAGCTTTCTTT.